The 2 T cell receptor beta chains in this list originate from one sample, sequenced in a study of blood T cell repertoires in COVID-19. Assay: immunoSEQ multiplex PCR; the TCRdb copy retains only in-frame clones and omits some. The sample lists under 300,000 clones, over 65% seen once, with around 3.4% in the top ten. Sequenced: peripheral blood. Receptors were obtained from a woman aged 80 or over with acute or convalescent COVID-19.

This clone was counted between two and nine times. The chain joins TRBV29-1 to TRBJ1-1; D unresolved. The germline V and J ends were trimmed by 2 bases and 7 bases, with 20 bases remaining between them. The CDR3 length is 15 residues. In germline, CDR1 is SQVTM, CDR2 ANQGSEA. DNA for the CDR3: TGCAGCGTTGAACCCCTGGGAGGAGCCGCCATTGAAGCTTTCTTT. It translates to CSVEPLGGAAIEAFF.

The chain has TRBV2 and TRBJ2-6; D gene uncertain. Between the trimmed V and J ends, which lost 5 bases and 0 bases, there was a span of 5 bases. The CDR3 covers 14 residues. Germline V gene data show CDR1 as SNHLY and CDR2 as FYNNEI. The CDR3 bases are TGTGCCAGCAGTCTTCTCTCTGGGGCCAACGTCCTGACTTTC. Residues: CASSLLSGANVLTF.